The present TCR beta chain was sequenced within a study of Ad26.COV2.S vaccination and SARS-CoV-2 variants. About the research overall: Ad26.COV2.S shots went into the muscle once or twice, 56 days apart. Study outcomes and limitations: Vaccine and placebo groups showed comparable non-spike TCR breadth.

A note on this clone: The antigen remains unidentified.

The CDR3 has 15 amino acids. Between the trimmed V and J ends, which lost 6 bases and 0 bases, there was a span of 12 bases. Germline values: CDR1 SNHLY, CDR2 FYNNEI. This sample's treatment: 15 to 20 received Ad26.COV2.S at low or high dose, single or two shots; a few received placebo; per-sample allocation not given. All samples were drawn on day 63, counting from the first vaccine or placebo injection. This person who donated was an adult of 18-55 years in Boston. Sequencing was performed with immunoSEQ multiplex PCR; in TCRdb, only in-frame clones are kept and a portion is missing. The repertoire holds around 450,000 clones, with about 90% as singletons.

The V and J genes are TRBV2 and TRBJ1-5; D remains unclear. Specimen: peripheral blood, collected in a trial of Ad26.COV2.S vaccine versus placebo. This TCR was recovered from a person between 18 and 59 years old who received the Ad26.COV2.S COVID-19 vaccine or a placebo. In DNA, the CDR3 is TGTGCCAGCAGCGGTATCGATTATAGCAATCAGCCCCAGCATTTT. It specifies CASSGIDYSNQPQHF.